The 10 T cell receptor beta chains in this list originate from one sample, sequenced in a study of blood T cells in healthy people across ages. It was with a sample-barcoded 5' primer and a J-beta primer mix that a second PCR of roughly 6 to 12 cycles was run. TCRdb reprocessed the 5' RACE reads with MiXCR, giving one entry per CDR3 protein. This table holds 650,000 to 800,000 distinct CDR3 sequences, over 40% found once. Sequenced sample: blood. Receptors originate from a woman older than 75 in good health.

This clonotype has ten or more counts. The V and J genes are TRBV27 and TRBJ2-3; no clear D. Germline CDR1 is MNHEY and CDR2 is SMNVEV (reference sequence). Trimming removed 6 bases at V and 6 bases at J, with 13 bases between. This CDR3 has 13 amino acids. The CDR3 sequence is CASRVLGGDTQYF. The CDR3 DNA reads TGTGCCAGCAGAGTACTGGGTGGTGATACGCAGTATTTT.

As concerns this clonotype: A read error may explain this, as a much larger clone is one base away. The chain uses TRBV20-1 and TRBJ1-5; TRBD1 might be the D (5 bases). This CDR3 contains 15 residues. V was clipped by 1 base and J by 5 bases, with 15 bases between them. Germline assignment: CDR1 DFQATT and CDR2 SNEGSKA (reference sequence). CDR3 residues: CSARGPRWGDQPQHF. CDR3 nucleotides: TGCAGTGCTAGAGGCCCTCGGTGGGGCGATCAGCCCCAGCATTTT.

The V call is TRBV7-2, the J call TRBJ2-3; a possible D gene is TRBD2 (5 bases). The CDR3 totals 15 residues. Between the trimmed V and J ends, which lost 2 bases and 6 bases, there was a span of 15 bases. Germline values: CDR1 SGHTA, CDR2 FQGNSA. The CDR3 is CASSLSPVRADTQYF. CDR3 coding DNA: TGTGCCAGCAGCTTATCCCCCGTGAGGGCGGATACGCAGTATTTT.

As to this clonotype: Just one base apart from a much larger clone, this may be a read error. V usage is TRBV5-1 and J usage is TRBJ2-5; D gene unclear. CDR3 length: 13 residues. The V gene's germline CDR1 is SGHRS and CDR2 YFSETQ. The germline V and J ends were trimmed by 2 bases and 11 bases, with 16 bases remaining between them. CDR3 amino acids: CASSFQPRHEQYF. The CDR3 bases are TGCGCCAGCAGCTTCCAGCCCAGACATGAGCAGTACTTC.

Comments on this clonotype: A much bigger clone sits one base away, suggesting this may be a read error. J is TRBJ2-3 and V is TRBV4-1; D is perhaps TRBD1 (6 bases). The CDR3 has 16 residues. Germline V gene data show CDR1 as MGHRA and CDR2 as YSYEKL. The CDR3 reads CASGQKGNRGTDTQYF. Here the CDR3 DNA reads TGCGCCAGCGGCCAAAAGGGGAACAGGGGCACAGATACGCAGTATTTT.

This clonotype was recorded many times. V and J are TRBV6-2 or TRBV6-3 and TRBJ2-3; possible D gene TRBD1, 6 bases. This CDR3 comprises 14 residues. V was clipped by 6 bases and J by 6 bases, with 16 bases between them. In germline, CDR1 is MNHEY, CDR2 SVGEGT. The CDR3 protein is CASRETGRGDTQYF. CDR3 sequence (DNA): TGTGCCAGCAGAGAGACAGGCAGAGGTGATACGCAGTATTTT.

The rearrangement links TRBV4-2 to TRBJ2-7, with TRBD1 matching over 7 bases. J was trimmed by 2 bases and V by 4 bases; bases with no gene match: 11. In germline, CDR1 is LGHNA, CDR2 YNFKEQ. The CDR3 consists of 16 residues. The CDR3 region has the DNA TGTGCCAGCAGCCCTCTACAGGGGTACGGGACCTACGAGCAGTACTTC. It specifies CASSPLQGYGTYEQYF.

J is TRBJ2-4 and V is TRBV7-9, with D possibly matching TRBD2 (5 bases). TRBJ2-7 explains the end of the DNA better; the J call may be wrong. In germline, CDR1 is SEHNR, CDR2 FQNEAQ (reference sequence). CDR3 size: 15 residues. The CDR3 here is CASSLTGVRTYEQYF. The CDR3 bases are TGTGCCAGCAGCCTAACCGGGGTTCGAACCTACGAGCAGTACTTC.

This chain uses TRBV24-1 with TRBJ2-5; D ambiguous. CDR1 is KGHDR, CDR2 SFDVKD, per germline. There are 12 residues in the CDR3. Trimming removed 1 base at V and 5 bases at J, with 4 bases between. The CDR3 loop reads CATSDLDETQYF. The CDR3 nucleotides read TGTGCCACCAGTGATTTAGATGAGACCCAGTACTTC.

The rearrangement joins TRBV12-3 or TRBV12-4 to TRBJ2-1, with a possible D match to TRBD2 (7 bases). The CDR3 length is 15 residues. V lost 3 bases, J lost 8 bases, and 17 bases lay in between. CDR3 amino acids: CASSFPRGGADEQFF. The CDR3 DNA follows: TGTGCCAGCAGTTTCCCCAGAGGGGGGGCCGATGAGCAGTTCTTC.